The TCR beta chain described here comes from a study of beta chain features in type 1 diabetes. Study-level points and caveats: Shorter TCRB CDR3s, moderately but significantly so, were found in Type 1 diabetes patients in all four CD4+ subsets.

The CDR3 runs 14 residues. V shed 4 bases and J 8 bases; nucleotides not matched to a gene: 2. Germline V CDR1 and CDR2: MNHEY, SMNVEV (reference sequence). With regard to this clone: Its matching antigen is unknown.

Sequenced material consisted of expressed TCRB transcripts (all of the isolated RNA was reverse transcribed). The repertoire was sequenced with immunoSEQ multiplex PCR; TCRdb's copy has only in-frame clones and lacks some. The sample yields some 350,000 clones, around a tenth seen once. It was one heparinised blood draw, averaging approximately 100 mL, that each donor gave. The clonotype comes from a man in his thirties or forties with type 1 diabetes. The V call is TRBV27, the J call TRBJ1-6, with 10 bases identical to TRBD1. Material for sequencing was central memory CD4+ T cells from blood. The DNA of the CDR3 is TGTGCCAGCAGTTGGGACAGGGGTTATTCACCCCTCCACTTT. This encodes CASSWDRGYSPLHF.